This TCR beta chain is from a study of cytomegalovirus exposure and HLA in healthy donors. Looked up from germline, CDR1 is LNHDA and CDR2 is SQIVND (reference sequence). V lost 4 bases, J lost 2 bases, and 12 bases lay in between. CDR3 length: 14 residues. Study conclusions and caveats: Presence/absence analyses treated sequencing depth as roughly uniform across donors.

Primers: 60 Vbeta forward and 13 Jbeta reverse. TCRdb's table, derived via immunoSEQ multiplex PCR, lists solely in-frame clones and lacks some. The data hold about 140,000 clones, with approximately 84% observed a single time. This clone was seen just once. The antigen is not known. The source of this sequence is a man younger than 40 in good health and CMV-seropositive. The specimen was PBMCs. The rearrangement joins TRBV19 to TRBJ2-7; D may be TRBD1 (5 bases). The CDR3: CASSSLSDTYEQYF. The CDR3 DNA follows: TGTGCCAGTAGTAGTCTCTCGGACACCTACGAGCAGTACTTC.